The clone carrying this T cell receptor beta chain was found a few times. Its antigen is not known. The sample comes from a study of blood T cells in healthy people across ages. Study results and caveats: Correlation between TCR beta diversity and naive T cell percentage was strong. Getting older went along with TCR beta diversity per million T cells dropping roughly linearly. Changes in expanded clonotypes were possibly confounded, as the CMV status of donors was unknown.

In germline, CDR1 is SEHNR, CDR2 FQNEAQ (reference sequence). This CDR3 spans 14 amino acids. The V gene end was trimmed by 0 bases and the J gene end by 15 bases; junction bases not matched to a gene: 11. The second PCR ran about 6 to 12 cycles with a sample-barcoded 5' primer and J-beta primers. Each CDR3 protein gets one entry after TCRdb re-called the 5' RACE reads with MiXCR. The sample holds about 1,400,000 distinct CDR3 sequences, about 43% seen once. Sequencing was performed on blood. The origin of this receptor is a woman under 30 in good health. J is TRBJ2-1 and V is TRBV7-9; 7 nucleotides match TRBD2. The DNA of the CDR3 is TGTGCCAGCAGCTTAGCGAACCCCGGACTAGGACGGTTCTTC. Translated, it gives CASSLANPGLGRFF.